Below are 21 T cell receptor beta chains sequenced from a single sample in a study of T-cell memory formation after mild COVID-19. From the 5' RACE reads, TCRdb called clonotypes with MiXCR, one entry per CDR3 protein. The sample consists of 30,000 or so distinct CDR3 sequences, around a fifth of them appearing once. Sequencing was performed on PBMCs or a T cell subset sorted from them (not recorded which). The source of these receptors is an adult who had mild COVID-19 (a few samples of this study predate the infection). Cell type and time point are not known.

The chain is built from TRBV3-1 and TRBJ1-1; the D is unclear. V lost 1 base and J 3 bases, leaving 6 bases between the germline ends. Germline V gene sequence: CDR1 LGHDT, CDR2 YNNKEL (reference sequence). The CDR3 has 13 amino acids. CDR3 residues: CASSQGRDTEAFF. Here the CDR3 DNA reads TGTGCCAGCAGCCAAGGGCGGGACACTGAAGCTTTCTTT.

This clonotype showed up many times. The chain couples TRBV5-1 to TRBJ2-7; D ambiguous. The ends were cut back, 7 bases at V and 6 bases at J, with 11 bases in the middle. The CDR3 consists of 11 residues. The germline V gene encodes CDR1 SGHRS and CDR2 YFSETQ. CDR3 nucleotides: TGCGCCAGCCCGGCTTTTCGCGAGCAGTACTTC. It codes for CASPAFREQYF.

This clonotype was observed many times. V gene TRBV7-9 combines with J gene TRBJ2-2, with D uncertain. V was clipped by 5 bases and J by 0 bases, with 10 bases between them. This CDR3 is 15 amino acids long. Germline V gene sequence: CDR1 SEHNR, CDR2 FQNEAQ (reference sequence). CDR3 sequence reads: CASSVDKSNTGELFF. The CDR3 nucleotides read TGTGCCAGCAGCGTCGACAAATCGAACACCGGGGAGCTGTTTTTT.

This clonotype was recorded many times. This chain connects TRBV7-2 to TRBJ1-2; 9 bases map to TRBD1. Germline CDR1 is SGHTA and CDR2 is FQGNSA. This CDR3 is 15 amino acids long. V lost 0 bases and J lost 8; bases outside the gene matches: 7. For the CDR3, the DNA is TGTGCCAGCAGCTTAGCCCCGGGACAGGGATACGGCTACACCTTC. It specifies CASSLAPGQGYGYTF.

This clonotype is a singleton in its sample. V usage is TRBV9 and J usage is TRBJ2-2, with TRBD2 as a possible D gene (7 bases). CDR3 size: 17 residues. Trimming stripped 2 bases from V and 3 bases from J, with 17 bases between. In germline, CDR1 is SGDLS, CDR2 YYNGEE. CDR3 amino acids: CASSVRGGAVDTGELFF. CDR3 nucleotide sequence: TGTGCCAGCAGCGTTAGGGGGGGGGCCGTCGACACCGGGGAGCTGTTTTTT.

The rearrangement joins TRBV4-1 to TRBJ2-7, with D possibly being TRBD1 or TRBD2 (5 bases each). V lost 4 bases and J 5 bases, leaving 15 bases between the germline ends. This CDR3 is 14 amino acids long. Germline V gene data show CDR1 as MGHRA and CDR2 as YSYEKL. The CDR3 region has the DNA TGCGCCAGCAGCCCAGGAGACCGGGACGACGAGCAGTACTTC. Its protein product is CASSPGDRDDEQYF.

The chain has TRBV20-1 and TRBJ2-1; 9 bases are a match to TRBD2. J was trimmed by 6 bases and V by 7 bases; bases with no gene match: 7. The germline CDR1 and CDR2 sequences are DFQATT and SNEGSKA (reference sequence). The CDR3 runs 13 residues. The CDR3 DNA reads TGCAGTGGGTCTAGCGGGGAAACCAATGAGCAGTTCTTC. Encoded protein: CSGSSGETNEQFF.

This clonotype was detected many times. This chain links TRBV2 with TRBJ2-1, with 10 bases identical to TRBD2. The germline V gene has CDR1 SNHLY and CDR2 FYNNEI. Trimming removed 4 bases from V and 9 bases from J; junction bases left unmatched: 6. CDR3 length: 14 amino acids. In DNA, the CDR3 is TGTGCCAGCAGTGCCCGGGCTAGCGGGGGTGAGCAGTTCTTC. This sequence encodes CASSARASGGEQFF.

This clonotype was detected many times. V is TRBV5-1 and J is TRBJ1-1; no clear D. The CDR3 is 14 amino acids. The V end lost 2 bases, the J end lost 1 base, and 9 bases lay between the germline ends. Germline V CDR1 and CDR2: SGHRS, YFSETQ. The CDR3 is CASSLAFPNTEAFF. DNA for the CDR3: TGCGCCAGCAGCTTAGCGTTTCCGAACACTGAAGCTTTCTTT.

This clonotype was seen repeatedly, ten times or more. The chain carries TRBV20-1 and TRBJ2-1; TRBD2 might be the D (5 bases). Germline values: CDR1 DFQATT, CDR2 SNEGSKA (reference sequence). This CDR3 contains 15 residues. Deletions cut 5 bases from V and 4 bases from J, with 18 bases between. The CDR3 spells CSADLALPFYNEQFF. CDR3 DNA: TGCAGTGCTGATCTAGCCCTCCCTTTTTACAATGAGCAGTTCTTC.

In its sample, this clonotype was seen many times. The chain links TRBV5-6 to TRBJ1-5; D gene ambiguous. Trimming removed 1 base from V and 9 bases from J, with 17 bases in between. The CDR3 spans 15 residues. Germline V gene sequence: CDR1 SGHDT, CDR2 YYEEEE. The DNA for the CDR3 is TGTGCCAGCAGCTTGTCGGCAGCAATTCCGAGGCCCCAGCATTTT. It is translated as CASSLSAAIPRPQHF.

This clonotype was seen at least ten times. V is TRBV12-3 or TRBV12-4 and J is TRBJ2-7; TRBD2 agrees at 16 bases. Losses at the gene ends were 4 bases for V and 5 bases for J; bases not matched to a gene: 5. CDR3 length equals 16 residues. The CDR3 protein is CASSYGTSGRADEQYF. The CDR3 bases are TGTGCCAGCAGTTATGGGACTAGCGGGAGGGCAGACGAGCAGTACTTC.

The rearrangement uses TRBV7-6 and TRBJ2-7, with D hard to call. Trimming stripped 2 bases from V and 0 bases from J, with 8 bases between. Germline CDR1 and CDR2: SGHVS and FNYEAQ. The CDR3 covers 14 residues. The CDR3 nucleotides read TGTGCCAGCAGCTTACCAGGTCCCTCCTACGAGCAGTACTTC. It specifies CASSLPGPSYEQYF.

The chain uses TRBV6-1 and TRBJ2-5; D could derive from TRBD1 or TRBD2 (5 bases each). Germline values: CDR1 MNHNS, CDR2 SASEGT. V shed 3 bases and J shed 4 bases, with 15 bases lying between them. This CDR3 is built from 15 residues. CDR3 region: CASSESRGIRETQYF. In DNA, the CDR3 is TGTGCCAGCAGTGAGAGCCGGGGCATCCGAGAGACCCAGTACTTC.

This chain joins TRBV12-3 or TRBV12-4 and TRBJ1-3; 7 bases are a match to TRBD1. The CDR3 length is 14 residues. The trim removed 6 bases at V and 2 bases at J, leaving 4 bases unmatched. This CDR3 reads CASSPGGAGNTIYF. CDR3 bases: TGTGCCAGCAGCCCAGGGGGGGCTGGAAACACCATATATTTT.

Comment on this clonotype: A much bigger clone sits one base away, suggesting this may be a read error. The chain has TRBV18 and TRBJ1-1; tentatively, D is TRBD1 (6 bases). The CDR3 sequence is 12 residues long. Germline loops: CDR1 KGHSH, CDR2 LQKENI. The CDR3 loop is CASLGGGAEDFF. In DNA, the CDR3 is TGTGCCTCTTTAGGTGGGGGCGCTGAAGATTTCTTT.

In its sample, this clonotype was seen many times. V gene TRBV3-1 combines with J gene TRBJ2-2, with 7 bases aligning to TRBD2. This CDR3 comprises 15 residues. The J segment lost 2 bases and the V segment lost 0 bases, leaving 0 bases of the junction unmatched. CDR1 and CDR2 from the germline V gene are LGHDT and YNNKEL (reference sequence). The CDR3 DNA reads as TGTGCCAGCAGCCAAGAGGGACTAAACACCGGGGAGCTGTTTTTT. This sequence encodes CASSQEGLNTGELFF.

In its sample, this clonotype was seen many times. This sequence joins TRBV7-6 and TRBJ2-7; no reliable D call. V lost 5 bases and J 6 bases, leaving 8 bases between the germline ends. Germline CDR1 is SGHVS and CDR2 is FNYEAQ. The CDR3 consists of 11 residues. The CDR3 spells CASSVGAEQYF. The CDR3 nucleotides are TGTGCCAGCAGCGTGGGTGCCGAGCAGTACTTC.

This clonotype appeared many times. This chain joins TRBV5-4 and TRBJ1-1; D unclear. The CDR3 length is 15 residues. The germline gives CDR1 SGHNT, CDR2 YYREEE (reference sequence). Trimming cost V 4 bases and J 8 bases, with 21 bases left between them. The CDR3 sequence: CASSPSIQRQEEAFF. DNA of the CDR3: TGTGCCAGCAGCCCCTCGATTCAGCGCCAGGAGGAAGCTTTCTTT.

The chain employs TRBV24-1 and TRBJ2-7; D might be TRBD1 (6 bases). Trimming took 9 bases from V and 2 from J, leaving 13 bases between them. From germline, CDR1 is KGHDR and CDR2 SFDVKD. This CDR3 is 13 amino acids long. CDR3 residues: CATAEQGTYEQYF. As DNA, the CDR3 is TGTGCCACCGCCGAACAGGGAACCTACGAGCAGTACTTC.

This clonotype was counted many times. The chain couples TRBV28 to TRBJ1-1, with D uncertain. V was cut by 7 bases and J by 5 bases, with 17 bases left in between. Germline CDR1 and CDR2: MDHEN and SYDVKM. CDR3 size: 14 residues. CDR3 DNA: TGTGCCAGCACCAACACGCTCTCCCGGACTGAAGCTTTCTTT. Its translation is CASTNTLSRTEAFF.